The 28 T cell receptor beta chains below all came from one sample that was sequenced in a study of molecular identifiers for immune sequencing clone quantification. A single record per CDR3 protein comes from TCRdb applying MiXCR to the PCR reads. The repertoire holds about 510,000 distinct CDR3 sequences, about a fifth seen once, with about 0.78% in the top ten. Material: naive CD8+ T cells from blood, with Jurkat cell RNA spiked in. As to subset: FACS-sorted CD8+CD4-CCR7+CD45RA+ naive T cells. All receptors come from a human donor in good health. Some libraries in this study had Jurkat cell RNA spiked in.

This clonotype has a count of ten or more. Here the CDR3 DNA reads TGTGCCAGCAGGAACCCCCTTTGGACAGGGCTGTTGGACACTGAAGCTTTCTTT. Residues: CASRNPLWTGLLDTEAFF. The chain couples TRBV6-2 or TRBV6-3 to TRBJ1-1; 8 bases fit TRBD1. V lost 6 bases to trimming and J lost 3 bases; unmatched junction nucleotides: 18. Germline V CDR1 and CDR2: MNHEY, SVGEGT. The CDR3 has 18 residues.

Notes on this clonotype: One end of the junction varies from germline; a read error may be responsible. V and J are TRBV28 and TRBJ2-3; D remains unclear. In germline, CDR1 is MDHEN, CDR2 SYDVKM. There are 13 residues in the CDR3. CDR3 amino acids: CVSSPHLTPSQYF. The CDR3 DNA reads TGTGTCAGCAGTCCCCACCTGACCCCCTCGCAGTATTTT.

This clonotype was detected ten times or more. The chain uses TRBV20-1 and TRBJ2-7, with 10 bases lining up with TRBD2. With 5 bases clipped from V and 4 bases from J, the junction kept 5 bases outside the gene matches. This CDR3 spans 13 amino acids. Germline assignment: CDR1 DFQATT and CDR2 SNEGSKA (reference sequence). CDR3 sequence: CSAAGTSAYEQYF. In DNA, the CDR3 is TGCAGTGCTGCCGGGACTAGCGCGTACGAGCAGTACTTC.

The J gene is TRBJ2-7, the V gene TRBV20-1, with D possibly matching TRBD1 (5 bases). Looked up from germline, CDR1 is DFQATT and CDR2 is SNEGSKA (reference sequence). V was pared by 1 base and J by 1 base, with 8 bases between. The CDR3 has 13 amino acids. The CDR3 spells CSARARVSYEQYF. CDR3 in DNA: TGCAGTGCTAGAGCCAGGGTGTCCTACGAGCAGTACTTC.

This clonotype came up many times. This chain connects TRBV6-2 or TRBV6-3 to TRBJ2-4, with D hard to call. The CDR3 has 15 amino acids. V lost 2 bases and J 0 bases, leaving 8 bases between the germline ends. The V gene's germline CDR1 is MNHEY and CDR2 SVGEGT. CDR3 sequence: CASSYTTKAKNIQYF. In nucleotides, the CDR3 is TGTGCCAGCAGTTACACGACGAAAGCCAAAAACATTCAGTACTTC.

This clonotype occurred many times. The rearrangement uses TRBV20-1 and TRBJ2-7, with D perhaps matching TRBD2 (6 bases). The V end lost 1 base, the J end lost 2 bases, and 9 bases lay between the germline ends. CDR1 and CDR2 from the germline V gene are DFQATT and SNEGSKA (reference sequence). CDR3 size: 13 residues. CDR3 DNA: TGCAGTGCTAGAGTGCTAGCGACCTACGAGCAGTACTTC. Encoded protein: CSARVLATYEQYF.

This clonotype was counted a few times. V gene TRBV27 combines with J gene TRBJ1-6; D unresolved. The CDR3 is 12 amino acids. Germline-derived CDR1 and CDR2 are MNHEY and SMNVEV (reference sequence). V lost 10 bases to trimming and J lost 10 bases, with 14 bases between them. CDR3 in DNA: TGTGCCACCAAAAAAATCCACTCACCCCTCCACTTT. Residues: CATKKIHSPLHF.

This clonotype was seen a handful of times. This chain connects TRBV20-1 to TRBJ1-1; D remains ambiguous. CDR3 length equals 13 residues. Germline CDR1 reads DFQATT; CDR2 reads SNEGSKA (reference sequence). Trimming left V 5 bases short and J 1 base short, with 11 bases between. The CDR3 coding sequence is TGCAGTGCTCCCAAGGCGGGGAACACTGAAGCTTTCTTT. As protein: CSAPKAGNTEAFF.

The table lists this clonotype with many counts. CDR3 coding DNA: TGTGCCAGCAGTTTAGTGAGGGGGCAATTAGATACGCAGTATTTT. Translation: CASSLVRGQLDTQYF. The J gene is TRBJ2-3, the V gene TRBV27; 7 bases align to TRBD1. Per germline, CDR1 MNHEY and CDR2 SMNVEV (reference sequence). The ends lost 2 bases at V and 5 bases at J; junction bases unmatched: 7. This CDR3 has 15 residues.

CDR3 protein: CASSFGGDGYTF. In DNA, the CDR3 is TGTGCCAGCAGTTTCGGAGGAGATGGCTACACCTTC. This sequence joins TRBV6-2 or TRBV6-3 and TRBJ1-2; no definite D call. CDR3 length: 12 residues. Germline CDR1 and CDR2: MNHEY and SVGEGT. The V end was cut by 4 bases, the J end by 6 bases, with 9 bases between.

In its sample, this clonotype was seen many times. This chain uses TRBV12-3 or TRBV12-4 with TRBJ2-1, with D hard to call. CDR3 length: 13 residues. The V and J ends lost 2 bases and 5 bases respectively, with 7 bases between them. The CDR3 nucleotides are TGTGCCAGCAGTTTAATGGGCCACAATGAGCAGTTCTTC. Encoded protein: CASSLMGHNEQFF.

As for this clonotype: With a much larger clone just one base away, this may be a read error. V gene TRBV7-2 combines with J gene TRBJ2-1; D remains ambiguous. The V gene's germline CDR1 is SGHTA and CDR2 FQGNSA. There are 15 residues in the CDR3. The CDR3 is CASSLDVSSYNGQFF. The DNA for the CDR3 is TGTGCCAGCAGCTTAGACGTGAGCTCCTACAATGGGCAGTTCTTC.

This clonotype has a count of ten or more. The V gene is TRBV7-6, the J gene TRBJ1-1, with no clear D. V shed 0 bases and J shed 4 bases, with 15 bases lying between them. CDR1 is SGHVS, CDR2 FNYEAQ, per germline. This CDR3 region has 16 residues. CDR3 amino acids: CASSLAPGGHTTEAFF. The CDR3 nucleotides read TGTGCCAGCAGCTTAGCCCCCGGCGGGCACACCACTGAAGCTTTCTTT.

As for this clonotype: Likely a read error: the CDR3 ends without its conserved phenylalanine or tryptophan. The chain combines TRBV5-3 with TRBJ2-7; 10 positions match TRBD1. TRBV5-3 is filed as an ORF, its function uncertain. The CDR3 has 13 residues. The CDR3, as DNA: TGTGCCAGCAGCTGGACAGGGGGCTACGAGCAGTACTCC. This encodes CASSWTGGYEQYS.

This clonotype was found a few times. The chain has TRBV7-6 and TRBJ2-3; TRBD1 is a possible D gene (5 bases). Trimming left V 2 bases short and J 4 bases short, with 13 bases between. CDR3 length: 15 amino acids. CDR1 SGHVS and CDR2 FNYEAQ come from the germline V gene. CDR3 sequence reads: CASSLYLGQADTQYF. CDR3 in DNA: TGTGCCAGCAGCTTATACTTGGGGCAGGCAGATACGCAGTATTTT.

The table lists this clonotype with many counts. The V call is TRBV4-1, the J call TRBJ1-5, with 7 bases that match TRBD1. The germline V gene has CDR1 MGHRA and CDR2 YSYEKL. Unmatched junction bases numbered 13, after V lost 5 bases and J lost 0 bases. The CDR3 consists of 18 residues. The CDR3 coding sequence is TGCGCCAGCAGCGAACGACAGGGCGGATGGTATAGCAATCAGCCCCAGCATTTT. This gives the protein CASSERQGGWYSNQPQHF.

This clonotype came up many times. CDR3 coding DNA: TGTGCCAGCAGTTACGCAGGGAACACTGAAGCTTTCTTT. It translates to CASSYAGNTEAFF. The V call is TRBV6-2 or TRBV6-3, the J call TRBJ1-1; D uncertain. The ends were cut back, 2 bases at V and 1 base at J, with 5 bases in the middle. Germline V gives CDR1 MNHEY, CDR2 SVGEGT. The length of the CDR3 is 13 residues.

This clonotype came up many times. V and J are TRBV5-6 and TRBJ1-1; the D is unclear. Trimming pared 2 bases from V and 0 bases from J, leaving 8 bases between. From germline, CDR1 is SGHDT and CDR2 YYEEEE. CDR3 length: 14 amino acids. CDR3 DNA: TGTGCCAGCAGCTTTGGACGGATGAACACTGAAGCTTTCTTT. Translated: CASSFGRMNTEAFF.

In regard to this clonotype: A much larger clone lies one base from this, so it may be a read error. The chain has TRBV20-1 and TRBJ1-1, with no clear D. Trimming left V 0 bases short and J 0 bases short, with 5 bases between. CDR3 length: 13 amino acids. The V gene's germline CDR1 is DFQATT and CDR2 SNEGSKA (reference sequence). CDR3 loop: CSARDFVNTEAFF. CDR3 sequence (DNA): TGCAGTGCTAGAGATTTCGTGAACACTGAAGCTTTCTTT.

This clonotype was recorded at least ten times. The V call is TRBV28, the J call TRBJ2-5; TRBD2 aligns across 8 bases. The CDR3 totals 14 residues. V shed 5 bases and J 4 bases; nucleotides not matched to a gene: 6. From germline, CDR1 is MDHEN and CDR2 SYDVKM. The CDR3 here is CASSQTSGTETQYF. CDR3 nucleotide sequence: TGTGCCAGCAGTCAAACTAGCGGAACAGAGACCCAGTACTTC.

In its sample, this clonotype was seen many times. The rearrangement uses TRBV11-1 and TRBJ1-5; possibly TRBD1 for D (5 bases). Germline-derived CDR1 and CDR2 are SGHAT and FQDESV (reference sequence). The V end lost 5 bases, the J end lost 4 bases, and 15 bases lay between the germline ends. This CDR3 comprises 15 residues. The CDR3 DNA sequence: TGTGCCAGCAGCCTGAAGGGGATAAGGAATCAGCCCCAGCATTTT. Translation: CASSLKGIRNQPQHF.

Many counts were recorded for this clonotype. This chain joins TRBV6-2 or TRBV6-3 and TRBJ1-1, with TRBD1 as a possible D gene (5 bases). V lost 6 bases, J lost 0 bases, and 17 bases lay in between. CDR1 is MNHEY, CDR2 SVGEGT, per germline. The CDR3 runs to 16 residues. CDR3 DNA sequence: TGTGCCAGCAGCTTAACAGGATTAGGGGTGAACACTGAAGCTTTCTTT. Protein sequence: CASSLTGLGVNTEAFF.

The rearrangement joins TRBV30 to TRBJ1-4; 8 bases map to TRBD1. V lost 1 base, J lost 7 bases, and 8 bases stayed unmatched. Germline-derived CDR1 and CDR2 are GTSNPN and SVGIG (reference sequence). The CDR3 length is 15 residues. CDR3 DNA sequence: TGTGCCTGGAGTGGGACAGGGATTATGGGTGAAAAACTGTTTTTT. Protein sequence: CAWSGTGIMGEKLFF.

In DNA form, the CDR3 reads TGTGCCAGCAGCTTAGTACTAGCGGGCCCCCAAGAGACCCAGTACTTC. It codes for CASSLVLAGPQETQYF. The rearrangement joins TRBV7-6 to TRBJ2-5, with 9 bases matching TRBD2. With 1 base clipped from V and 1 base from J, the junction kept 4 bases outside the gene matches. This CDR3 contains 16 residues. Germline V gives CDR1 SGHVS, CDR2 FNYEAQ.

The CDR3, as DNA: TGTGCCAGCAGCCCCGCGGAGGGGCGCAGGACCGGGGAGCTGTTTTTT. It is translated as CASSPAEGRRTGELFF. The chain links TRBV5-3 to TRBJ2-2, with a weak D call TRBD2 (6 bases). TRBV5-3 carries the ORF label, with uncertain function. The V end lost 8 bases, the J end lost 5 bases, and 22 bases lay between the germline ends. This CDR3 contains 16 residues.

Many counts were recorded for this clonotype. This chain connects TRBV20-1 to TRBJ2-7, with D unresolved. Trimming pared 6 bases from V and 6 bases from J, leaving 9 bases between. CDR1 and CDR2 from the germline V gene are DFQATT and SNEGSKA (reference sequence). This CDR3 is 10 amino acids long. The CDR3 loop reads CSAIVREQYF. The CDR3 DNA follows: TGCAGTGCCATAGTTCGCGAGCAGTACTTC.

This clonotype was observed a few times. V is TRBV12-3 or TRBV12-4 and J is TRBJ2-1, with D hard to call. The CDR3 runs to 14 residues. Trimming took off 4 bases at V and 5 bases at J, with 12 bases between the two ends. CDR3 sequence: CASSSGELNNEQFF. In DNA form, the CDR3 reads TGTGCCAGCAGTTCAGGAGAACTCAACAATGAGCAGTTCTTC.

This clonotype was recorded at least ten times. In DNA, the CDR3 is TGTGCCAGCAGCTTAATCGGGACAGCCGCGCAAGAGACCCAGTACTTC. This translates into CASSLIGTAAQETQYF. The chain joins TRBV7-3 to TRBJ2-5; 7 bases align to TRBD1. The CDR3 totals 16 residues. The trim removed 1 base at V and 2 bases at J, leaving 7 bases unmatched. Germline V gene data show CDR1 as SGHTA and CDR2 as FQGTGA.